Here is one TCR beta chain with its context. Its antigen has not been determined. Per-base quality was not reported, and no clone a single base away is much larger than it. The sample's time point, from its label and the paper: baseline before first vaccination. Sample treatment or condition, as interpreted from the label and publication: meningococcal conjugate vaccine given as trial control. Vaccinee samples were obtained from the UK trials COV001 and COV002, which included a single-blind randomized controlled phase 2/3 trial of AZD1222 (ChAdOx1 nCoV-19) in healthy adults. For TCRbeta chain sequencing, PBMC samples were collected from trial participants at day 0 and at day 28 after the second dose. The data derive from a study of T cell responses to AZD1222 COVID-19 vaccine (dated by TCRdb to the early 2020s). About the study as a whole: A total of more than 230 trial participants underwent TCR sequencing, of whom 207 had received two doses of AZD1222 and about 25 had received two doses of the MenACWY control vaccine. Enrollment into the trials was organized by age into subgroups of 18-55, 56-69 and 70-plus years, and those subgroups contained roughly 150, 30 and 60 TCR-sequenced participants, respectively.

Here is what the overall study found, with its caveats: Reportedly, close to half of the unique spike-specific TCRs recognized epitopes lying outside the regions that are mutated in the B.1.351 and B.1.1.7 variants. Conclusions about previously exposed vaccinees were limited because only 6 or 7 AZD1222 recipients were SARS-CoV-2 seropositive at baseline. After two AZD1222 doses, spike-specific TCR breadth and depth were significantly higher than at day 0 and than in MenACWY recipients. In the small 56-69-year group, the increase in depth fell short of significance, most likely because of low power. Participants were mostly white British, with more females than males. The authors suggested clonal diversity may have been underestimated. Because no day 14 peak-response samples were available, repertoires were characterized only after the peak T cell response. CD4 TCRs associated with the vaccine covered the entire spike protein, and the dominant responses were in regions 160-218 and 743-854.

The CDR3 regions of human TCRbeta chains were subjected to immunosequencing. In the authors' own workflow: TCRs in the repertoires were compared against a reference library of SARS-CoV-2-specific TCRs that had been generated with the MIRA antigen-specificity platform. Breadth meant the fraction of unique TCRs that were SARS-CoV-2-associated, whereas depth meant the fraction of total T cells that were SARS-CoV-2-associated. Using the MIRA data, each spike-specific TCR was mapped to the spike region that the TCR reacts to and placed in a CD4 or CD8 class. Log10-transformed breadth and depth values were compared by one-way ANOVA with Sidak's multiple comparisons tests. Held by TCRdb, this immuneACCESS table contains in-frame sequences only and omits some clones. Under half of the omission traces to an unresolved V gene where checked; the cause of the rest is unknown. D and trimming come from the DNA, and the V and J calls and clone size come from that table. For this sample there are around 140,000 clones; more than 80% appear just once. The ten largest clones capture over 0.85% of the sample.

The cysteine opens and the phenylalanine closes a CDR3 of 16 amino acids. Here the CDR3 DNA is all that survives: 48 bases in frame from base 1. The germline V and J ends show losses of 1 base and 1 base respectively, and no gene match explains 4 bases of the junction. CDR1 SGHRS and CDR2 YFSETQ are derived from the germline V gene. The sequence was obtained from an adult in good health. The starting material was peripheral blood, obtained on day 0 of MenACWY control vaccination. This chain is built from TRBV5-1 and TRBJ1-5, with 8 bases aligning to TRBD1. The sequence in DNA is TGCGCCAGCAGCTTGCCTTGGACAGGGAGCAATCAGCCCCAGCATTTT. Translated, this is CASSLPWTGSNQPQHF.